A single sample is the source of the 16 T cell receptor beta chains below, sequenced in a study of T cell changes during pregnancy in multiple sclerosis. TCRdb keeps only in-frame clones here, not all; method: immunoSEQ multiplex PCR. The sample consists of approximately 110,000 clones, around 90% of them appearing once. The specimen was peripheral blood, collected in the third trimester of pregnancy. The receptors were sampled from a female donor with multiple sclerosis, enrolled in a pregnancy study.

The gene calls are TRBV7-9 and TRBJ1-6; D is perhaps TRBD1 (6 bases). The V gene lost 1 base and the J gene lost 7 bases, with 11 bases spanning the gap. Germline V gives CDR1 SEHNR, CDR2 FQNEAQ (reference sequence). The CDR3 covers 15 residues. The DNA of the CDR3 is TGTGCCAGCAGCTTAGGGGGGCAGGGGAATTCACCCCTCCACTTT. Translation gives CASSLGGQGNSPLHF.

This rearrangement joins TRBV6-5 to TRBJ2-5, with 7 bases identical to TRBD1. Per the germline V gene, CDR1 is MNHEY and CDR2 is SVGAGI. The CDR3 consists of 14 residues. J lost 5 bases, V lost 6 bases, and 9 bases had no gene match. The DNA of the CDR3 is TGTGCCAGCAGACAGACAGGGCTCGGGGAGACCCAGTACTTC. Protein: CASRQTGLGETQYF.

The table lists this clone with a count of one. The J gene is TRBJ2-5, the V gene TRBV7-8, with a tentative D call TRBD1 (6 bases). The CDR3 consists of 16 residues. Trimming took 0 bases from V and 7 from J, leaving 18 bases between them. Germline CDR1 reads SGHVS; CDR2 reads FQNEAQ. The chain's CDR3 is CASSLAQGPSIRTQYF. CDR3 DNA: TGTGCCAGCAGCTTAGCGCAGGGGCCCTCGATTCGGACCCAGTACTTC.

V gene TRBV25-1 combines with J gene TRBJ1-1; a possible D gene is TRBD1 (5 bases). V was pared by 4 bases and J by 4 bases, with 13 bases between. Germline CDR1 MGHDK, CDR2 SYGVNS. CDR3 length equals 14 residues. DNA of the CDR3: TGTGCCAGCAGTGCCAGGGAGGAAATCACTGAAGCTTTCTTT. This gives the protein CASSAREEITEAFF.

This chain uses TRBV2 with TRBJ2-2, with TRBD1 identical over 8 bases. Germline V gene data show CDR1 as SNHLY and CDR2 as FYNNEI. This CDR3 spans 15 amino acids. Germline trimming cut 6 bases from V and 1 base from J; bases unmatched to any gene: 4. CDR3 in amino acids: CASRRDRMNTGELFF. In nucleotides, the CDR3 is TGTGCCAGCAGAAGGGACAGGATGAACACCGGGGAGCTGTTTTTT.

The chain combines TRBV28 with TRBJ2-3; perhaps TRBD2 as D (6 bases). Germline V CDR1 and CDR2: MDHEN, SYDVKM. This CDR3 is built from 14 residues. Trimming removed 4 bases from V and 11 bases from J, with 19 bases in between. CDR3 sequence (DNA): TGTGCCAGCAGTTCCTTTAATGGGGGGATCAAGCAGTATTTT. This codes for CASSSFNGGIKQYF. The full variable domain, in which reference TRBV28 and TRBJ2-3 provide the parts outside the CDR3, is DVKVTQSSRYLVKRTGEKVFLECVQDMDHENMFWYRQDPGLGLRLIYFSYDVKMKEKGDIPEGYSVSREKKERFSLILESASTNQTSMYLCASSSFNGGIKQYFGPGTRLTVL.

The gene calls are TRBV6-6 and TRBJ2-3; possibly TRBD1 for D (7 bases). Trimming took off 6 bases at V and 4 bases at J, with 14 bases between the two ends. The CDR3 has 14 residues. Germline CDR1 is MNHNY and CDR2 is SVGAGI (reference sequence). CDR3 DNA sequence: TGTGCCAGCAGGGAGACAGGGAGGCCAGATACGCAGTATTTT. The encoded protein is CASRETGRPDTQYF.

V usage is TRBV9 and J usage is TRBJ2-6; TRBD1 matches 9 bases. The CDR3 sequence is 20 residues long. V lost 0 bases, J lost 2 bases, and 12 bases stayed unmatched. Per the germline V gene, CDR1 is SGDLS and CDR2 is YYNGEE. DNA for the CDR3: TGTGCCAGCAGCGTAGTGGCAACCCCGGGACAGGGTCCTGGGGCCAACGTCCTGACTTTC. Translating it yields CASSVVATPGQGPGANVLTF. The variable domain in full, with the rest retrieved from reference TRBV9 and TRBJ2-6, is DSGVTQTPKHLITATGQRVTLRCSPRSGDLSVYWYQQSLDQGLQFLIQYYNGEERAKGNILERFSAQQFPDLHSELNLSSLELGDSALYFCASSVVATPGQGPGANVLTFGAGSRLTVL.

V and J are TRBV6-1 and TRBJ1-1; TRBD1 agrees at 7 bases. The V and J ends lost 6 bases and 8 bases, in that order; junction bases with no gene match: 9. Germline CDR1 MNHNS, CDR2 SASEGT. The CDR3 consists of 13 residues. Here the CDR3 reads CASRSDRVEEAFF. CDR3 DNA: TGTGCCAGCAGGTCCGACAGGGTAGAGGAAGCTTTCTTT.

In DNA form, the CDR3 reads TGTGCCAGCCGTACCAGCACTGAAGCTTTCTTT. Protein sequence: CASRTSTEAFF. This chain uses TRBV6-5 with TRBJ1-1; no reliable D call. V dropped 8 bases and J dropped 4 bases, with 8 bases sitting between them. Germline V gene lookup returns CDR1 MNHEY and CDR2 SVGAGI. The length of the CDR3 is 11 residues.

The chain has TRBV11-3 and TRBJ2-1, with a possible D match to TRBD2 (5 bases). V was clipped by 1 base and J by 4 bases, with 8 bases between them. CDR3 length equals 14 residues. CDR1 and CDR2 (germline): SGHNT, YENEEA. Written as DNA, the CDR3 is TGTGCCAGCAGCTTAGGACGGGAATACAATGAGCAGTTCTTC. Protein sequence: CASSLGREYNEQFF.

V is TRBV7-3 and J is TRBJ2-3, with TRBD2 matching 10 bases. This CDR3 has 16 amino acids. Trimming at V came to 0 bases and at J to 5 bases, leaving 5 bases not matched to a gene. Per the germline V gene, CDR1 is SGHTA and CDR2 is FQGTGA. Written as DNA, the CDR3 is TGTGCCAGCAGCTTAACTAGCGGGAGGTGGTTAGATACGCAGTATTTT. This sequence encodes CASSLTSGRWLDTQYF.

The chain employs TRBV11-2 and TRBJ1-2; D possibly corresponds to TRBD1 (6 bases). Germline CDR1 and CDR2: SGHAT and FQNNGV. The CDR3 length is 12 residues. The germline V and J ends were trimmed by 2 bases and 6 bases, with 7 bases remaining between them. As DNA, the CDR3 is TGTGCCAGCAGCTTACAGGGGAATGGCTACACCTTC. This encodes CASSLQGNGYTF.

This chain connects TRBV28 to TRBJ2-1; D is undetermined. The CDR3 has 11 amino acids. Between the trimmed V and J ends, which lost 6 bases and 3 bases, there was a span of 3 bases. The V gene's germline CDR1 is MDHEN and CDR2 SYDVKM. The CDR3 protein is CASRLYNEQFF. CDR3 sequence (DNA): TGTGCCAGCAGACTCTACAATGAGCAGTTCTTC.

V and J are TRBV30 and TRBJ2-3, with 10 bases matching TRBD1. Trimming took 8 bases from V and 14 from J; bases not matched to a gene: 19. Germline CDR1 reads GTSNPN; CDR2 reads SVGIG (reference sequence). This CDR3 is 14 amino acids long. The chain's CDR3 is CAGRETGGGWYRYF. The CDR3 nucleotides are TGTGCCGGTCGGGAGACAGGGGGCGGGTGGTACCGGTATTTT. Variable domain in full (rest from reference TRBV30 and TRBJ2-3): SQTIHQWPATLVQPVGSPLSLECTVEGTSNPNLYWYRQAAGRGLQLLFYSVGIGQISSEVPQNLSASRPQDRQFILSSKKLLLSDSGFYLCAGRETGGGWYRYFGPGTRLTVL.

As regards this clone: At one end the junction does not follow the germline gene, possibly because of a read error. This sequence joins TRBV7-2 and TRBJ1-1; tentative D call: TRBD1 (6 bases). Germline-derived CDR1 and CDR2 are SGHTA and FQGNSA. CDR3 size: 13 residues. The CDR3 DNA is TGTGCCAGCAGCCTAGCATTGACAGGTGAAGCTTTCTTT. Encoded protein: CASSLALTGEAFF.